These 3 T cell receptor beta chains share one sample of origin, sequenced in a study of T cell repertoires in cytomegalovirus infection. These TCRs' antigens remain unknown. Using its own MiXCR run on the reads, TCRdb lists one record per CDR3 protein. The sample yields some 800,000 distinct CDR3 sequences, roughly 29% seen once. The sequenced sample was cultured CD8+ T cells from PBMCs, obtained from culture after CMV antigen stimulation. The receptors shown here come from a human donor in good health (CMV status not recorded). Some clones in this sample may be carry-over from other donors' samples.

This clonotype was seen a handful of times. The chain couples TRBV4-1 to TRBJ2-5, with D unclear. With 0 bases removed from V and 5 bases from J, the gap between germline ends came to 13 bases. This CDR3 region has 15 residues. Germline-derived CDR1 and CDR2 are MGHRA and YSYEKL. The CDR3 bases are TGCGCCAGCAGCCAAGAGGAAAGCCCCCGGGAGACCCAGTACTTC. Translated, it gives CASSQEESPRETQYF.

This chain links TRBV19 with TRBJ1-2, with D possibly being TRBD1 (5 bases). The CDR3 consists of 14 residues. Trimming stripped 8 bases from V and 8 bases from J, with 21 bases between. CDR1 and CDR2 (germline): LNHDA, SQIVND (reference sequence). CDR3 amino acids: CASAPGQGLRGYTF. DNA for the CDR3: TGTGCCAGTGCCCCCGGGCAGGGACTTAGAGGCTACACCTTC.

The V and J genes are TRBV6-2 or TRBV6-3 and TRBJ2-7; 7 nucleotides agree with TRBD2. The CDR3 contains 13 residues. V lost 2 bases to trimming and J lost 3 bases; unmatched junction nucleotides: 1. Germline V gene lookup returns CDR1 MNHEY and CDR2 SVGEGT. The chain's CDR3 is CASSYASGYEQYV. CDR3 DNA sequence: TGTGCCAGCAGTTACGCTAGCGGCTACGAGCAGTACGTC.